This passage covers 14 T cell receptor beta chains from one sample sequenced in a study of cytomegalovirus exposure and HLA in healthy donors. The PCR used 60 Vbeta and 13 Jbeta primers. Here immunoSEQ multiplex PCR was the method, and the copy in TCRdb shows in-frame clones only, minus some. The sample has about 200,000 clones. Material: PBMCs. These receptors originate from a girl aged 2 to 9 in good health and CMV-seropositive.

The chain has TRBV4-2 and TRBJ2-5; 11 nucleotides match TRBD2. This CDR3 is built from 16 residues. Germline CDR1 LGHNA, CDR2 YNFKEQ. V shed 3 bases and J 5 bases; nucleotides not matched to a gene: 8. The CDR3 nucleotides are TGTGCCAGCAGCCAGGTACTAGCGGGAGTGGAGGAGACCCAGTACTTC. Its translation: CASSQVLAGVEETQYF.

V is TRBV5-4 and J is TRBJ1-4; D uncertain. Germline CDR1 is SGHNT and CDR2 is YYREEE (reference sequence). V lost 2 bases to trimming and J lost 5 bases, with 10 bases between them. This CDR3 region has 14 residues. In nucleotides, the CDR3 is TGTGCCAGCAGCTTAGGACTGATCAATGAAAAACTGTTTTTT. Amino acid sequence: CASSLGLINEKLFF. Full variable domain (remainder filled in from reference TRBV5-4 and TRBJ1-4): ETGVTQSPTHLIKTRGQQVTLRCSSQSGHNTVSWYQQALGQGPQFIFQYYREEENGRGNFPPRFSGLQFPNYSSELNVNALELDDSALYLCASSLGLINEKLFFGSGTQLSVL.

V and J are TRBV30 and TRBJ1-4, with 11 bases identical to TRBD1. The CDR3 runs 15 residues. V trimming: 3 bases; J trimming: 6 bases; junction bases outside the gene matches: 6. Germline CDR1 reads GTSNPN; CDR2 reads SVGIG (reference sequence). The chain's CDR3 is CAWSEGTGGHEKLFF. The DNA for the CDR3 is TGTGCCTGGAGCGAGGGGACAGGGGGTCATGAAAAACTGTTTTTT.

The chain uses TRBV29-1 and TRBJ2-1, with a possible D match to TRBD2 (6 bases). Trimming took off 8 bases at V and 8 bases at J, with 22 bases between the two ends. This CDR3 has 14 amino acids. Per the germline V gene, CDR1 is SQVTM and CDR2 is ANQGSEA. CDR3 nucleotide sequence: TGCAGCTCGGAGGGACGACTAGGCCCCTATGAGCAGTTCTTC. This translates into CSSEGRLGPYEQFF.

Regarding this clone: At one boundary the junction diverges from the germline segment, which might be a read error. The chain carries TRBV10-2 and TRBJ1-2; 8 bases are a match to TRBD1. CDR1 WSHSY and CDR2 SAAADI come from the germline V gene. The CDR3 extends over 12 amino acids. The CDR3 is CASGGQAPLISF. As DNA, the CDR3 is TGCGCCAGCGGGGGACAGGCCCCTCTGATCTCCTTC.

The chain joins TRBV2 to TRBJ2-1; TRBD1 is a possible D gene (5 bases). Germline V gene sequence: CDR1 SNHLY, CDR2 FYNNEI. CDR3 length: 14 residues. Between the trimmed V and J ends, which lost 8 bases and 3 bases, there was a span of 14 bases. The CDR3 DNA reads as TGTGCCAGCGGGGATGGGCAGGGCTACAATGAGCAGTTCTTC. Translating it yields CASGDGQGYNEQFF.

The chain carries TRBV6-1 and TRBJ2-5, with 8 bases aligning to TRBD2. V lost 8 bases, J lost 0 bases, and 8 bases stayed unmatched. Looked up from germline, CDR1 is MNHNS and CDR2 is SASEGT. The CDR3 covers 15 residues. CDR3 protein: CASRSVSGNQETQYF. Written as DNA, the CDR3 is TGTGCCAGCCGTAGTGTTAGCGGGAACCAAGAGACCCAGTACTTC.

CDR3 sequence: CASSYARLAGPYEQYF. DNA for the CDR3: TGTGCCAGCAGTTACGCAAGACTAGCGGGGCCATACGAGCAGTACTTC. The chain has TRBV6-5 and TRBJ2-5; TRBD2 matches 11 bases. The closer fit of TRBJ2-7 to the DNA end suggests the J call may be wrong. The CDR3 runs 16 residues. CDR1 is MNHEY and CDR2 is SVGAGI in the germline V gene.

The rearrangement links TRBV7-8 to TRBJ2-7; the D gene is possibly TRBD1 (5 bases). CDR3 length: 15 residues. Trimming shortened V by 5 bases and J by 1 base, and 15 bases separated the two germline ends. The germline V gene has CDR1 SGHVS and CDR2 FQNEAQ. The CDR3 DNA reads as TGTGCCAGCAGCCTGAACAGACAGCAATCCTACGAGCAGTACTTC. Its protein product is CASSLNRQQSYEQYF.

This chain connects TRBV4-1 to TRBJ2-1, with D tentatively TRBD2 (5 bases). The ends were cut back, 1 base at V and 0 bases at J, with 10 bases in the middle. The CDR3 is 16 residues long. Germline assignment: CDR1 MGHRA and CDR2 YSYEKL. In DNA form, the CDR3 reads TGCGCCAGCAGCCAAGTGGGCGGGTCCTCCTACAATGAGCAGTTCTTC. Protein sequence: CASSQVGGSSYNEQFF.

The chain joins TRBV28 to TRBJ1-2, with D perhaps matching TRBD1 (5 bases). The CDR3 is 14 amino acids. Trimming shortened V by 7 bases and J by 3 bases, and 15 bases separated the two germline ends. Per germline, CDR1 MDHEN and CDR2 SYDVKM. As DNA, the CDR3 is TGTGCCAGCACCACCATCGGGGGGTACTATGGCTACACCTTC. Amino acids: CASTTIGGYYGYTF.

The chain joins TRBV29-1 to TRBJ2-3; 8 bases are shared with TRBD2. CDR3 length: 17 residues. Losses at the gene ends were 7 bases for V and 3 bases for J; bases not matched to a gene: 18. Germline CDR1 and CDR2: SQVTM and ANQGSEA. The CDR3 here is CSAAGGGIGRKTDTQYF. The CDR3 DNA follows: TGCAGCGCCGCAGGCGGGGGGATAGGGAGAAAGACAGATACGCAGTATTTT.

J is TRBJ1-1 and V is TRBV27; TRBD1 agrees at 7 bases. The CDR3 runs 16 residues. Trimming removed 3 bases from V and 1 base from J; junction bases left unmatched: 8. The germline V gene encodes CDR1 MNHEY and CDR2 SMNVEV (reference sequence). CDR3 residues: CASSFKGRGSNTEAFF. The CDR3 DNA follows: TGTGCCAGCAGTTTTAAAGGCAGGGGGTCGAACACTGAAGCTTTCTTT.

The V gene is TRBV7-3, the J gene TRBJ2-5; 7 nucleotides match TRBD1. Germline V gives CDR1 SGHTA, CDR2 FQGTGA. Trimming removed 5 bases from V and 4 bases from J; junction bases left unmatched: 4. CDR3 length: 13 residues. The CDR3 nucleotides are TGTGCCAGCAGCCCTACAGGGGCAGAGACCCAGTACTTC. This translates into CASSPTGAETQYF.